Here is one TCR beta chain with its context. Its antigen is as yet unknown. The source of the sample is a study of cytomegalovirus exposure and HLA in healthy donors. Points from the study as a whole: Clonal expansion was found to be greater in HLA-associated TCR beta chains than in equally common others in a later analysis. Being productive about 90% or about 30% of the time was typical of most TCR beta V segments in an earlier analysis.

Germline V gene lookup returns CDR1 MNHNY and CDR2 SVGAGI (reference sequence). The CDR3 totals 12 residues. Trimming shortened V by 1 base and J by 4 bases, and 4 bases separated the two germline ends. The PCR ran on 60 Vbeta and 13 Jbeta primers. Data came from immunoSEQ multiplex PCR; TCRdb stores just in-frame clones and leaves some out. This sample has tens of thousands of clones, with 70% to 85% found just once. Sequencing input: PBMCs. The clonotype originates from a woman in her forties or fifties in good health and CMV-seropositive. The V call is TRBV6-6, the J call TRBJ1-2; no reliable D call. The CDR3 coding sequence is TGTGCCAGCAGTTACTTGGCCTATGGCTACACCTTC. This encodes CASSYLAYGYTF.